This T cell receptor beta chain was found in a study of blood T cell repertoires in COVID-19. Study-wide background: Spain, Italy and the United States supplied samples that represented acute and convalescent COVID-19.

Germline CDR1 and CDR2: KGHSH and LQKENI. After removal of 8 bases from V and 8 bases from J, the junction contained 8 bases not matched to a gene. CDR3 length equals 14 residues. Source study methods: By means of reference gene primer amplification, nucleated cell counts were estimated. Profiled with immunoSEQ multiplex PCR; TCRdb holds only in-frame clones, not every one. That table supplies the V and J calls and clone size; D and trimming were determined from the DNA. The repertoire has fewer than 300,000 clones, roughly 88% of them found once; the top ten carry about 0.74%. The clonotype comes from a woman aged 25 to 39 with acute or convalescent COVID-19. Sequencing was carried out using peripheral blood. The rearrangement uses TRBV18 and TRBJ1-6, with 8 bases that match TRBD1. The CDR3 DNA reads TGTGCCAGCACCGGACAGGGCCGTGATTCACCCCTCCACTTT. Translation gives CASTGQGRDSPLHF.